Listed below are T cell receptor beta chains from one sample, sequenced in a study of PD-L1 blockade in urothelial cancer. Clones were read by immunoSEQ multiplex PCR, and TCRdb kept only the in-frame ones, dropping some. This table holds approximately 50,000 clones, 88% found once. Specimen: PBMCs, collected around atezolizumab (anti-PD-L1) treatment. The receptors derive from a man aged 55 to 70 with urothelial cancer. Each CDR3 is given with its conserved first and last residue. A D gene is named only where the DNA matches it firmly. Size is stated for part of the rows, as once, few or many counts, or as a class when the clone is expanded.

size	D	V	J	CDR3	DNA
-	-	TRBV9	TRBJ2-3	CASKKSGQSTDTQYF	TGTGCCAGCAAGAAAAGCGGGCAGAGCACAGATACGCAGTATTTT
-	-	TRBV28	TRBJ2-7	CASSLRPAREQYF	TGTGCCAGCAGTTTAAGGCCGGCGCGGGAGCAGTACTTC
-	TRBD2	TRBV6-7	TRBJ2-3	CASRATLGTSGTDTQYF	TGTGCCAGCAGAGCCACCCTTGGGACTAGCGGGACAGACACGCAGTATTTT
-	TRBD1	TRBV6-1	TRBJ2-1	CASSPGQSYNEQFF	TGTGCCAGCAGTCCGGGACAGTCGTACAATGAGCAGTTCTTC
once	-	TRBV28	TRBJ1-2	CASSLPPQRGNYGYTF	TGTGCCAGCAGTTTACCCCCCCAGAGAGGGAACTATGGCTACACCTTC
-	-	TRBV6-1	TRBJ1-4	CASSAERKLFF	TGTGCCAGCAGTGCGGAGAGAAAACTGTTTTTT
-	TRBD1	TRBV7-2	TRBJ2-1	CASSTSGQGYNEQFF	TGTGCCAGCAGCACCTCGGGACAGGGTTACAATGAGCAGTTCTTC
-	-	TRBV19	TRBJ1-4	CASSGTGTLMGGDGLFF	TGTGCCAGTAGCGGAACCGGGACACTCATGGGAGGGGACGGACTGTTTTTT
-	-	TRBV18	TRBJ1-5	CASSQGLEQPQHF	TGTGCCAGCTCACAGGGGTTGGAGCAGCCCCAGCATTTT
few	TRBD1	TRBV2	TRBJ1-2	CASSEQGGGYGYTF	TGTGCCAGCAGCGAACAGGGGGGTGGCTATGGCTACACCTTC
few	-	TRBV5-1	TRBJ1-2	CASSETGPPNYGYTF	TGCGCCAGCAGCGAGACAGGCCCTCCCAACTATGGCTACACCTTC
once	TRBD1	TRBV19	TRBJ1-1	CASSHGQGANTEAFF	TGTGCCAGTAGTCATGGACAGGGCGCGAACACTGAAGCTTTCTTT
-	-	TRBV6-1	TRBJ1-3	CASSDKSIGNTIYF	TGTGCCAGCAGTGATAAGTCTATAGGAAACACCATATATTTT
-	TRBD1	TRBV7-9	TRBJ1-5	CASSLVTEGQGNQPQHF	TGTGCCAGCAGCTTAGTTACGGAGGGACAGGGTAATCAGCCCCAGCATTTT
-	-	TRBV5-1	TRBJ1-3	CASSFRPGEATIYF	TGCGCCAGCAGCTTTCGACCCGGGGAGGCCACCATATATTTT
-	-	TRBV11-2	TRBJ2-7	CASSLWDSSYEQYF	TGTGCCAGCAGCTTATGGGACTCGTCCTACGAGCAGTACTTC
-	TRBD1	TRBV27	TRBJ2-6	CASSLGTGLSGANVLTF	TGTGCCAGCAGTTTGGGGACAGGGCTCTCTGGGGCCAACGTCCTGACTTTC
-	-	TRBV11-2	TRBJ2-4	CASSLVRGQGGRFQYF	TGTGCCAGCAGCTTAGTTCGCGGGCAGGGGGGTAGATTTCAGTACTTC
-	-	TRBV7-2	TRBJ1-3	CASSLGRSSGNTIYF	TGTGCCAGCAGCTTAGGTAGAAGCTCTGGAAACACCATATATTTT
once	TRBD2	TRBV5-1	TRBJ2-3	CASSPGTSPDTQYF	TGCGCCAGCAGCCCCGGGACTAGCCCAGATACGCAGTATTTT
once	-	TRBV6-5	TRBJ2-7	CASSGGQTLSYEQYF	TGTGCCAGCAGTGGCGGACAAACACTCTCCTACGAGCAGTACTTC
once	TRBD1	TRBV7-9	TRBJ2-3	CASSSRDRGTDTQYF	TGTGCCAGCAGCTCCCGGGACAGGGGCACAGATACGCAGTATTTT
-	TRBD1	TRBV6-1	TRBJ1-2	CATGTVYGYTF	TGTGCCACCGGGACAGTTTATGGCTACACCTTC
-	-	TRBV7-9	TRBJ1-5	CASSPNTGGNQPQHF	TGTGCCAGCAGCCCTAACACAGGAGGCAATCAGCCCCAGCATTTT
few	TRBD2	TRBV28	TRBJ2-1	CASSLWTSGRGNEQFF	TGTGCCAGCAGTTTATGGACTAGCGGGAGAGGCAATGAGCAGTTCTTC
-	-	TRBV29-1	TRBJ1-5	CSVGARNQPQHF	TGCAGCGTGGGGGCCAGGAATCAGCCCCAGCATTTT
-	TRBD2	TRBV4-1	TRBJ2-2	CASSPLGLAGAPANTGELFF	TGCGCCAGCAGCCCTTTGGGACTAGCGGGGGCCCCGGCGAACACCGGGGAGCTGTTTTTT
-	TRBD1	TRBV5-1	TRBJ2-3	CASSVRTGGSTDTQYF	TGCGCCAGCAGCGTGCGGACAGGGGGCTCTACAGATACGCAGTATTTT